This T cell receptor beta chain was observed in a study of cytomegalovirus exposure and HLA in healthy donors. As for this clone: The antigen is unknown.

General study results and limits: Equally common other TCR beta chains were less clonally expanded than HLA-associated ones, a later analysis found. Some TCR beta chains (more than 150 of them) were listed as cytomegalovirus-associated. Upon later analysis, TCR association rates were observed to vary by HLA locus, being highest for DRB1 and lowest for HLA-C.

The PCR employed 60 Vbeta primers together with 13 Jbeta primers. TCRdb keeps only in-frame clones here, not all; method: immunoSEQ multiplex PCR. Here the sample spans about 130,000 clones, roughly 9.6% being singletons. Germline CDR1 LNHDA, CDR2 SQIVND (reference sequence). This CDR3 is 15 amino acids long. The V gene end was trimmed by 6 bases and the J gene end by 0 bases; junction bases not matched to a gene: 6. The sequence was collected from a woman in her thirties or forties in good health and CMV-seropositive. Sequenced input: PBMCs. The rearrangement links TRBV19 to TRBJ1-1, with 8 bases fitting TRBD1. CDR3 coding DNA: TGTGCCAGTAGAGGACAGGGTAGCATGAACACTGAAGCTTTCTTT. This sequence encodes CASRGQGSMNTEAFF.